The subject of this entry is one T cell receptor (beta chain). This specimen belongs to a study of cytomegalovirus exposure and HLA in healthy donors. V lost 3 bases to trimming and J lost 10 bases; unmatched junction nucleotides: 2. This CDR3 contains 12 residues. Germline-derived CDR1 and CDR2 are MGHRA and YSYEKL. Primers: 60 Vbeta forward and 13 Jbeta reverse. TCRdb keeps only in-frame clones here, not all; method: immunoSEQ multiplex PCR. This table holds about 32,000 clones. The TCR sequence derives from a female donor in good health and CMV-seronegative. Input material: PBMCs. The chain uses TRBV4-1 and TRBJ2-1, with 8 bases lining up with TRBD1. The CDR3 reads CASSQTGDEQFF. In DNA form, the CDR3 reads TGCGCCAGCAGCCAGACAGGGGACGAGCAGTTCTTC.